This T cell receptor beta chain was observed in a study of blood T cell repertoires in COVID-19. Study summary: The United States, Italy and Spain provided the acute and convalescent COVID-19 samples. The cDNA or gDNA used as material had been derived from T cells, B-cell-depleted T cells, or PBMCs.

Study processing details: Scientists estimated how many nucleated cells there were by amplifying reference gene primers. Generated by immunoSEQ multiplex PCR, the TCRdb table keeps only in-frame clones and is missing some. V and J calls and clone size come straight from that table; D and trimming were deduced from the DNA. The profile shows around 100,000 clones, 70% to 90% of them singletons. The J segment lost 4 bases and the V segment lost 5 bases, leaving 4 bases of the junction unmatched. CDR1 and CDR2 from the germline V gene are SEHNR and FQNEAQ (reference sequence). The CDR3 extends over 14 amino acids.

The TCR comes from a man aged 50-60 years in a cohort sampled during active COVID-19. V is TRBV7-9 and J is TRBJ2-1; the match to TRBD1 covers 8 bases. Input material: peripheral blood. In DNA form, the CDR3 reads TGTGCCAGCAGCCCAAGGGACAGGTACAATGAGCAGTTCTTC. It encodes CASSPRDRYNEQFF.